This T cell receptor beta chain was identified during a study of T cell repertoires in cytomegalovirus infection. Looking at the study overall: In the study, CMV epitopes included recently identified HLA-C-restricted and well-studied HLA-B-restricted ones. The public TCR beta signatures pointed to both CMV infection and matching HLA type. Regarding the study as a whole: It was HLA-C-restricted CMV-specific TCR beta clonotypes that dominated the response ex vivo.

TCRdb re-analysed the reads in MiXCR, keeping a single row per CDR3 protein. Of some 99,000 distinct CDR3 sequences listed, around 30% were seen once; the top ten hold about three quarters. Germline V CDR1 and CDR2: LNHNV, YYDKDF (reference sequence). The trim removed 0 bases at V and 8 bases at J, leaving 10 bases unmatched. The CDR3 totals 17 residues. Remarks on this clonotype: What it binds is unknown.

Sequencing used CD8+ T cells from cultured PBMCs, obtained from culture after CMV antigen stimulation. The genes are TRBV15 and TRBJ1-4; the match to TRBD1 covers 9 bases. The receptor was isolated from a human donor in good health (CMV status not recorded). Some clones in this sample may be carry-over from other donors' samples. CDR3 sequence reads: CATSREPGQGQEEKLFF. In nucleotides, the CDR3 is TGTGCCACCAGCAGAGAGCCGGGACAGGGACAAGAGGAAAAACTGTTTTTT.